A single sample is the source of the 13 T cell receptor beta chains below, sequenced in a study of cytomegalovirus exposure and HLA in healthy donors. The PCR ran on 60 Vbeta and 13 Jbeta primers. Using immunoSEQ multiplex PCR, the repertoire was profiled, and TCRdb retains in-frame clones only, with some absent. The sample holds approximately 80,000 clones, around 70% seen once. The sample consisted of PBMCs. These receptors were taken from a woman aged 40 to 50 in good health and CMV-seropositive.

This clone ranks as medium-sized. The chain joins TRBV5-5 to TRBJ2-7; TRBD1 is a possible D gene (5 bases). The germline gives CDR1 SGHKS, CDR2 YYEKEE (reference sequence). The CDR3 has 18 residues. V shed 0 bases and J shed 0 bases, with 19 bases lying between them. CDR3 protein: CASSLDPPWTPYSYEQYF. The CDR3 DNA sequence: TGTGCCAGCAGCTTGGACCCCCCCTGGACACCGTACTCCTACGAGCAGTACTTC.

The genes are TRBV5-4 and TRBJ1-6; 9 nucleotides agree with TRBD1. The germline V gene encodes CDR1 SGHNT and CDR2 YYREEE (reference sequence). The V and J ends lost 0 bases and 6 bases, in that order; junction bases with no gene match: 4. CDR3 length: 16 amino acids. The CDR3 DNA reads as TGTGCCAGCAGCTTGGGACAGGGGGTCGTTAATTCACCCCTCCACTTT. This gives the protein CASSLGQGVVNSPLHF.

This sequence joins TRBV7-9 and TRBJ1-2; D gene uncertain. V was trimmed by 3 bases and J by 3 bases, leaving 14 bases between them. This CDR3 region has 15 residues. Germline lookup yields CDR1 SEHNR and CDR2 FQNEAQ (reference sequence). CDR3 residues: CASSFLDPAYYGYTF. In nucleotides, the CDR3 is TGTGCCAGCAGCTTCCTAGACCCCGCTTACTATGGCTACACCTTC.

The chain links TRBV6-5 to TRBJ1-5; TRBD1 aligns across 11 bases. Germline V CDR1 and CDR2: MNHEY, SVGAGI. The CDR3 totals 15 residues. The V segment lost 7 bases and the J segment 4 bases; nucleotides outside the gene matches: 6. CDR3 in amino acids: CASTRGTGGNQPQHF. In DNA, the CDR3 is TGTGCCAGCACGAGGGGGACAGGGGGTAATCAGCCCCAGCATTTT.

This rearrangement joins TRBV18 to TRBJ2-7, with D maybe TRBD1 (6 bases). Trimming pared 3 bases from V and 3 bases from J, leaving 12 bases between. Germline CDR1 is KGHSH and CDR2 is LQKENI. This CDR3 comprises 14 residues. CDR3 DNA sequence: TGTGCCAGCTCACCCCGGGACAATCGCTACGAGCAGTACTTC. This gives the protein CASSPRDNRYEQYF.

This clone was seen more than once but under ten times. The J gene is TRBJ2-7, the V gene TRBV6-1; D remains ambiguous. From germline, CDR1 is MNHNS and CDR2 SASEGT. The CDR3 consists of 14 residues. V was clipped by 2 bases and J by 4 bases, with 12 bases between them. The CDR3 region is CASSEPQARYEQYF. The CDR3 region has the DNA TGTGCCAGCAGTGAACCCCAAGCTCGATACGAGCAGTACTTC.

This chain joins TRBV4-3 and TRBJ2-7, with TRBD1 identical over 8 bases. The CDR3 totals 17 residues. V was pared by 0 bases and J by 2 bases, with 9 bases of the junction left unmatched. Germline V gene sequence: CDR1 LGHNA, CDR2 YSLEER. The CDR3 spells CASSQDSQDRAAYEQYF. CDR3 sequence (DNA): TGCGCCAGCAGCCAAGACTCCCAGGACAGGGCGGCCTACGAGCAGTACTTC.

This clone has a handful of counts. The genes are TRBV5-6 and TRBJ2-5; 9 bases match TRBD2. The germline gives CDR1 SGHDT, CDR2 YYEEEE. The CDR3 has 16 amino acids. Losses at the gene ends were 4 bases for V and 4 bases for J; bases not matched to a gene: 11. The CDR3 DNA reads TGTGCCAGCAGCCTAAAGGGACTAGCAGGCAGAGAGACCCAGTACTTC. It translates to CASSLKGLAGRETQYF. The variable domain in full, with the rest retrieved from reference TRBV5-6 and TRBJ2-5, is DAGVTQSPTHLIKTRGQQVTLRCSPKSGHDTVSWYQQALGQGPQFIFQYYEEEERQRGNFPDRFSGHQFPNYSSELNVNALLLGDSALYLCASSLKGLAGRETQYFGPGTRLLVL.

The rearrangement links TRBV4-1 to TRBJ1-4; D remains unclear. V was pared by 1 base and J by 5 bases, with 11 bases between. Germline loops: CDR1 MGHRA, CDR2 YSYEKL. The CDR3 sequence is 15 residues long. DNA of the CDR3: TGCGCCAGCAGCCAAGTTTTTACAGCAAATGAAAAACTGTTTTTT. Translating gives CASSQVFTANEKLFF.

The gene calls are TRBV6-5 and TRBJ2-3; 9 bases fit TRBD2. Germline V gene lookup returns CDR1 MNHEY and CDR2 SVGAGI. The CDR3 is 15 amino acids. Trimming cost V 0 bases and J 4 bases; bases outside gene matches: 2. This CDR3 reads CASSYSSGSPDTQYF. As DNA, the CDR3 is TGTGCCAGCAGTTACTCTAGCGGGAGCCCAGATACGCAGTATTTT.

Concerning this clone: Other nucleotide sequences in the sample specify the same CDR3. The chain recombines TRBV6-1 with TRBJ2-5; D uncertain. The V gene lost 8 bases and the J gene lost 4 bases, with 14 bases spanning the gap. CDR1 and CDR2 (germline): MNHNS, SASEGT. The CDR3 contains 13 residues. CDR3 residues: CASVETRRETQYF. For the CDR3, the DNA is TGTGCCAGCGTCGAGACTCGTCGAGAGACCCAGTACTTC.

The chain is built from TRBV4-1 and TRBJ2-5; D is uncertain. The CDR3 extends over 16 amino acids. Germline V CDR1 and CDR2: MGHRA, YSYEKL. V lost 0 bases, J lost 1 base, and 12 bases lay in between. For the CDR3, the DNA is TGCGCCAGCAGCCAAGATCGTGCGGCTAGCCAAGAGACCCAGTACTTC. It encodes CASSQDRAASQETQYF.

CDR3 protein: CASSPLYTGELFF. CDR3 coding DNA: TGTGCCAGCAGCCCCCTATACACCGGGGAGCTGTTTTTT. The chain has TRBV7-2 and TRBJ2-2; D uncertain. V was cut by 5 bases and J by 3 bases, with 7 bases left in between. There are 13 residues in the CDR3. Germline V lookup: CDR1 SGHTA, CDR2 FQGNSA.